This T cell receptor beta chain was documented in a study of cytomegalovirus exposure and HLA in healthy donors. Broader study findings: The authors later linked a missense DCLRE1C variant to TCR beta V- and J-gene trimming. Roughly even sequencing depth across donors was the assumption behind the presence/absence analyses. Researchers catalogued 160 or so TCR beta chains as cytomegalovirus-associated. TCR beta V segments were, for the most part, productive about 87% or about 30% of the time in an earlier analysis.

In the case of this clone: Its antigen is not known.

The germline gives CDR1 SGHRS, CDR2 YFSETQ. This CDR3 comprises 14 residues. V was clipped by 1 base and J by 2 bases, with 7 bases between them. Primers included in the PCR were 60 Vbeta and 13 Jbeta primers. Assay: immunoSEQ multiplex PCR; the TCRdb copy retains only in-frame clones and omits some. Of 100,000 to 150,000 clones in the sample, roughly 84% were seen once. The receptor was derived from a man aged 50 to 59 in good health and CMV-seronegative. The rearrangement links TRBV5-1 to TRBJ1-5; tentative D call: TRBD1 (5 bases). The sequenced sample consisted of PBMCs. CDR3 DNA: TGCGCCAGCAGCTTGTTAGGGGGCAATCAGCCCCAGCATTTT. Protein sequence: CASSLLGGNQPQHF. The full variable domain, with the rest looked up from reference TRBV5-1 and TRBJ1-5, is KAGVTQTPRYLIKTRGQQVTLSCSPISGHRSVSWYQQTPGQGLQFLFEYFSETQRNKGNFPGRFSGRQFSNSRSEMNVSTLELGDSALYLCASSLLGGNQPQHFGDGTRLSIL.